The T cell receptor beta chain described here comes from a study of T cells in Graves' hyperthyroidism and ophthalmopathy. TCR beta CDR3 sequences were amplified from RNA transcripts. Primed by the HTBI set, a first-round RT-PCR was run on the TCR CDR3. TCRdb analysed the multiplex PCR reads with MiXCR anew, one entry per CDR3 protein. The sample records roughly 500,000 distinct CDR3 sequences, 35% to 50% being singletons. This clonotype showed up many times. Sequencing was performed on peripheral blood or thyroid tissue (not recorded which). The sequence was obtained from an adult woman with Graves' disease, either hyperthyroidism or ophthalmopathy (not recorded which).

CDR3 DNA: TGTGCCAGCAGCCCAAAGTCGGGGGCGAGCGGCCTCCAAGAGACCCAGTACTTC. Translating gives CASSPKSGASGLQETQYF. V and J are TRBV7-9 and TRBJ2-5; D may match TRBD1 or TRBD2 (6 bases each). Germline V gives CDR1 SEHNR, CDR2 FQNEAQ (reference sequence). V was cut by 5 bases and J by 1 base, with 23 bases left in between. This CDR3 is built from 18 residues.